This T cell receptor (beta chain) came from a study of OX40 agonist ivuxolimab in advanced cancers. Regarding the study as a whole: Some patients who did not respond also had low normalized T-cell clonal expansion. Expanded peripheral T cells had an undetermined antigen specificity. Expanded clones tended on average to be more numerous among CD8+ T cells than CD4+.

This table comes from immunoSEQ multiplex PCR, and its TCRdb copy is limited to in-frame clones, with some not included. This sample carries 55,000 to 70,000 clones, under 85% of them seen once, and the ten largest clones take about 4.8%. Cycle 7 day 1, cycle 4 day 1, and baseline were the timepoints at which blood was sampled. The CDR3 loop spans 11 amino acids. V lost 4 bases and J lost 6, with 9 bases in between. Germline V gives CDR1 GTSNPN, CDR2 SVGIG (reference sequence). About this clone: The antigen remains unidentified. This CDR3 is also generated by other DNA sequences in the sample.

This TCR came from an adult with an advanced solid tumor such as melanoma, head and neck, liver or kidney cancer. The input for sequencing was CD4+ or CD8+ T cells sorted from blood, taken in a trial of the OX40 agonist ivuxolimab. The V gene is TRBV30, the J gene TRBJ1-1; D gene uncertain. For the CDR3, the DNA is TGTGCCTGGACGTCATCTTCTGAAGCTTTCTTT. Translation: CAWTSSSEAFF.